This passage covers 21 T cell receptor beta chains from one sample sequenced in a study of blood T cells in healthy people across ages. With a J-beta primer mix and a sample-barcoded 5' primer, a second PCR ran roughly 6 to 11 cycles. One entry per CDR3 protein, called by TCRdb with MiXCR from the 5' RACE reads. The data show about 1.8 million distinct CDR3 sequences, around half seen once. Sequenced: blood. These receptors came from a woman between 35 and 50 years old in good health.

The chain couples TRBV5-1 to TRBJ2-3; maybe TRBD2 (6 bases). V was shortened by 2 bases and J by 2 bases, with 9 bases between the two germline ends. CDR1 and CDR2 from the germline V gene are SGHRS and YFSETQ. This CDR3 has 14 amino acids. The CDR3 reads CASSFGSLTDTQYF. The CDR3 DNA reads TGCGCCAGCAGCTTCGGGAGTCTCACAGATACGCAGTATTTT. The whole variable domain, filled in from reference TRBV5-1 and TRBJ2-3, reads KAGVTQTPRYLIKTRGQQVTLSCSPISGHRSVSWYQQTPGQGLQFLFEYFSETQRNKGNFPGRFSGRQFSNSRSEMNVSTLELGDSALYLCASSFGSLTDTQYFGPGTRLTVL.

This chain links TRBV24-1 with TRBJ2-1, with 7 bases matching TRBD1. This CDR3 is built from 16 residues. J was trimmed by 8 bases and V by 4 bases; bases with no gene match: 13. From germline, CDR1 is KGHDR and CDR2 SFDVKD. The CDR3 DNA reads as TGTGCCACCAGTGACCCTCGAGGGGGCGCTTTCGATGAGCAGTTCTTC. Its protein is CATSDPRGGAFDEQFF.

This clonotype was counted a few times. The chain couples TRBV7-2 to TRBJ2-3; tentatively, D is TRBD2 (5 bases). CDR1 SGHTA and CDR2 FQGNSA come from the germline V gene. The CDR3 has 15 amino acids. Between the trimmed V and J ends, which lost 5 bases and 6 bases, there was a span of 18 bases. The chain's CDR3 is CASSPSPGPSDTQYF. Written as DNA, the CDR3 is TGTGCCAGCAGCCCTAGCCCGGGTCCTAGTGATACGCAGTATTTT.

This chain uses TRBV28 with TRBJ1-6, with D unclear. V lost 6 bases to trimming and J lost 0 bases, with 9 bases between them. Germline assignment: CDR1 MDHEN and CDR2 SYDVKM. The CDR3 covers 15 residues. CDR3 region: CASSPPSSYNSPLHF. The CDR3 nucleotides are TGTGCCAGCAGCCCCCCAAGCTCCTATAATTCACCCCTCCACTTT.

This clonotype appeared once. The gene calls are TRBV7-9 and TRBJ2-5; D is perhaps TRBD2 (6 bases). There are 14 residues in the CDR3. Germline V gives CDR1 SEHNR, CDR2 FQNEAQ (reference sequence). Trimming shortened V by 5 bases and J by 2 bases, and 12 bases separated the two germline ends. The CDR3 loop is CASSDVGGQETQYF. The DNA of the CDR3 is TGTGCCAGCAGCGACGTCGGGGGACAAGAGACCCAGTACTTC.

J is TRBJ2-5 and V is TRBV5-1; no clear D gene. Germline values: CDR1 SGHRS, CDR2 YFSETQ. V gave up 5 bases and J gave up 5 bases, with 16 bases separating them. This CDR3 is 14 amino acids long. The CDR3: CASRPPDLRETQYF. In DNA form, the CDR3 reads TGCGCCAGCAGGCCGCCGGACCTCCGGGAGACCCAGTACTTC.

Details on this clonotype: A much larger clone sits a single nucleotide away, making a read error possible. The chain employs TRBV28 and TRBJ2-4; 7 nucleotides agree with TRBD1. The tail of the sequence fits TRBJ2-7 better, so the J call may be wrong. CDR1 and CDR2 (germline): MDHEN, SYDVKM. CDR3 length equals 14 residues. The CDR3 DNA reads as TGTGCCAGCAGTTTGCCGACAGGGCCCTACGAGCAGTACTTC. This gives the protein CASSLPTGPYEQYF.

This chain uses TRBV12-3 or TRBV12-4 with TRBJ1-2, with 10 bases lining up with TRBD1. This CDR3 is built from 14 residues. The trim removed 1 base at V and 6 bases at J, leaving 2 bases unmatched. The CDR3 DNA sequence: TGTGCCAGCAGTTTAGAGACAGGGGGCCATGGCTACACCTTC. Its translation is CASSLETGGHGYTF.

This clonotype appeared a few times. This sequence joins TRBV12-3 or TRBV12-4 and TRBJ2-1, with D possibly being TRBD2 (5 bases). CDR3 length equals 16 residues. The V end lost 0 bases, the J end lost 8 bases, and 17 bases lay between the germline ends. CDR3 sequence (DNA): TGTGCCAGCAGTTTAGCCGAACTAGTGCGGTTCGATGAGCAGTTCTTC. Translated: CASSLAELVRFDEQFF.

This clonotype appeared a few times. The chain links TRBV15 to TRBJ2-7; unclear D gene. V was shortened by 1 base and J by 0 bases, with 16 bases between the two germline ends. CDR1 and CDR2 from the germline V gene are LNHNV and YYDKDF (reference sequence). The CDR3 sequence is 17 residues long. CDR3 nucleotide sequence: TGTGCCACCAGCAGAGTCCCCATGGGTAACCCCTCCTACGAGCAGTACTTC. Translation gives CATSRVPMGNPSYEQYF.

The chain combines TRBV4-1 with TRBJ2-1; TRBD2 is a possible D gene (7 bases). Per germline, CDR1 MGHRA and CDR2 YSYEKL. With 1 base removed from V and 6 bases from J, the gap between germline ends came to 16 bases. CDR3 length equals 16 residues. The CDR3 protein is CASSQGWGGQVNEQFF. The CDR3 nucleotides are TGCGCCAGCAGCCAAGGTTGGGGGGGGCAGGTCAATGAGCAGTTCTTC.

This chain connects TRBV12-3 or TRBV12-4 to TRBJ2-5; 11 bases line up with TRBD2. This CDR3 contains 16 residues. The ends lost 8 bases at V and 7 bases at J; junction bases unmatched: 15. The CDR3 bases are TGTGCCAGCGGATTGGGGACTAGCGGCATCAGGGGGACCCAGTACTTC. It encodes CASGLGTSGIRGTQYF.

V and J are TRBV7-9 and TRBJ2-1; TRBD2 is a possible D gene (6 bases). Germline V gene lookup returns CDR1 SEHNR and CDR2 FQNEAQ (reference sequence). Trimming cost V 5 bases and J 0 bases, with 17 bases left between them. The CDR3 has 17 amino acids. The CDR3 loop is CASSRNRDSSSYNEQFF. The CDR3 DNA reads TGTGCCAGCAGCAGAAACCGGGACTCAAGCTCCTACAATGAGCAGTTCTTC.

The CDR3 DNA reads as TGTGCCAGCAGTATACCCGGGACAGCCTATGGCTACACCTTC. It codes for CASSIPGTAYGYTF. The chain has TRBV25-1 and TRBJ1-2; 7 bases match TRBD1. The V segment lost 5 bases and the J segment 4 bases; nucleotides outside the gene matches: 7. CDR1 and CDR2 from the germline V gene are MGHDK and SYGVNS. This CDR3 has 14 residues.

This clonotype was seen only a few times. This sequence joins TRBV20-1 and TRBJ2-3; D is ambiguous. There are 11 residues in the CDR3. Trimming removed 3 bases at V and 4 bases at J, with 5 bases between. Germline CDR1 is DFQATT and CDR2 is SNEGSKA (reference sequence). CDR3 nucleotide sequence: TGCAGTGCTAGCGCCCCAGATACGCAGTATTTT. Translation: CSASAPDTQYF.

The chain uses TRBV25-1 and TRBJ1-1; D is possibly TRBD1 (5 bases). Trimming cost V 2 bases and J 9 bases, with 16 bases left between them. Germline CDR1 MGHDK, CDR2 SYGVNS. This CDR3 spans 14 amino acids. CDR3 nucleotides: TGTGCCAGCAGTGAAGGGGGGGAGAAAACTAAAGCTTTCTTT. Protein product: CASSEGGEKTKAFF.

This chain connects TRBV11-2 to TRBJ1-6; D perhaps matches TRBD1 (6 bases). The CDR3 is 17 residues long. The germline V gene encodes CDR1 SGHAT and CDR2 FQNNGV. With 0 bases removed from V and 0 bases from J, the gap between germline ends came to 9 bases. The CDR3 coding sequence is TGTGCCAGCAGCTTAGAGGGGGGGCTCTCCTATAATTCACCCCTCCACTTT. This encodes CASSLEGGLSYNSPLHF.

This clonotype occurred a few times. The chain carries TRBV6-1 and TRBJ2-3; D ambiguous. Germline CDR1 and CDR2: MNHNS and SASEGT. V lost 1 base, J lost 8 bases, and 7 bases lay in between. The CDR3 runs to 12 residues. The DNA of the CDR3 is TGTGCCAGCAGTGAAGTCGGACGTACGCAGTATTTT. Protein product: CASSEVGRTQYF.

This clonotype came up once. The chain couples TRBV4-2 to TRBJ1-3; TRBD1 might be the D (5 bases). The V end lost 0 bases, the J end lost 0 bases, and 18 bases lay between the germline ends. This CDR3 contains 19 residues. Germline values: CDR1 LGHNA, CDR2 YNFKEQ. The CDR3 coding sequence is TGTGCCAGCAGCCAAGATCCGGGGGAATCGTACTCCTCTGGAAACACCATATATTTT. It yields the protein CASSQDPGESYSSGNTIYF.

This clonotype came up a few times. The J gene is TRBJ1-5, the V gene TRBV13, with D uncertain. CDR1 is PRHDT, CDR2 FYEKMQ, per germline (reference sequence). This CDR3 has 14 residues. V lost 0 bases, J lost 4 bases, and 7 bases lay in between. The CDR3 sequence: CASSLGFQNQPQHF. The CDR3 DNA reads TGTGCCAGCAGCTTAGGTTTTCAAAATCAGCCCCAGCATTTT.

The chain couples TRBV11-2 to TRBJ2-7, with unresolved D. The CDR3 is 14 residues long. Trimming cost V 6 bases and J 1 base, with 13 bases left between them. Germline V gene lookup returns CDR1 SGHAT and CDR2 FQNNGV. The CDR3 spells CASSLGFSSYEQYF. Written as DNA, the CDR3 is TGTGCCAGCAGTTTGGGGTTTAGTTCCTACGAGCAGTACTTC. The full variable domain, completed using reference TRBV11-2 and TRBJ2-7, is EAGVAQSPRYKIIEKRQSVAFWCNPISGHATLYWYQQILGQGPKLLIQFQNNGVVDDSQLPKDRFSAERLKGVDSTLKIQPAKLEDSAVYLCASSLGFSSYEQYFGPGTRLTVT.